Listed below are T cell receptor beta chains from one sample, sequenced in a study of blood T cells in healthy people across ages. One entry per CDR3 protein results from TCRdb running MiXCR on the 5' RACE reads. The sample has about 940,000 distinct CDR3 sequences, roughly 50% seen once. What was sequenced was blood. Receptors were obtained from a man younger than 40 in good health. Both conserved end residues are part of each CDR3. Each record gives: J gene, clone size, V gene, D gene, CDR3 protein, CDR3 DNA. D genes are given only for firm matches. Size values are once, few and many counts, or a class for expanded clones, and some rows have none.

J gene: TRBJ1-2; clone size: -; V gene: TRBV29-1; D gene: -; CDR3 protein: CSGLSQTNYGYTF; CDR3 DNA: TGCAGCGGGCTCTCCCAGACTAACTATGGCTACACCTTC
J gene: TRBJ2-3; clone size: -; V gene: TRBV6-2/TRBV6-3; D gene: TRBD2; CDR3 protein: CATGRLAGIPDTQYF; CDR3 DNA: TGTGCCACCGGAAGACTAGCGGGAATTCCAGATACGCAGTATTTT
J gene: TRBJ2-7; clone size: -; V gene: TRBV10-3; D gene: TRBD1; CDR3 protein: CAISGSGQSYEQYF; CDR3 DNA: TGTGCCATCAGTGGATCGGGACAGAGCTACGAGCAGTACTTC
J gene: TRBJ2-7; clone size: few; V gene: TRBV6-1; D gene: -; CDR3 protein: CASSEDVHRPSYEQYF; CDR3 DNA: TGTGCCAGCAGTGAGGACGTTCACCGCCCCTCCTACGAGCAGTACTTC
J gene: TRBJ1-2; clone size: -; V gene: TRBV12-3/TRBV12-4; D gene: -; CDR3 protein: CASSLALYRAAYGYTF; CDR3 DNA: TGTGCCAGCAGTTTAGCGCTGTACAGGGCTGCCTATGGCTACACCTTC
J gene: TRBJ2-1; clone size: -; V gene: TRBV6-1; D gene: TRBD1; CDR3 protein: CASSEIPGQGKNEQFF; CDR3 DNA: TGTGCCAGCAGTGAGATCCCGGGACAGGGAAAAAATGAGCAGTTCTTC
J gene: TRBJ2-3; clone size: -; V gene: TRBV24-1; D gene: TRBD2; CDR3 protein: CATSPTTSADTQYF; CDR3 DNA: TGTGCCACCAGTCCTACGACTAGCGCAGATACGCAGTATTTT
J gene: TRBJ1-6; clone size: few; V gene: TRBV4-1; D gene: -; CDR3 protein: CASSPPTYNSPLHF; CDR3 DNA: TGCGCCAGCAGCCCTCCCACCTATAATTCACCCCTCCACTTT
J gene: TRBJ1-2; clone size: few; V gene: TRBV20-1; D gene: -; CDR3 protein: CSAIGEGTNYGYTF; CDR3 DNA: TGCAGTGCTATCGGAGAGGGGACTAACTATGGCTACACCTTC
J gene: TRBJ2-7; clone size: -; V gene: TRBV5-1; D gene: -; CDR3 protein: CASSSQDGKGYEQYF; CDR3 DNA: TGCGCCAGCAGTTCTCAGGACGGAAAAGGGTACGAGCAGTACTTC
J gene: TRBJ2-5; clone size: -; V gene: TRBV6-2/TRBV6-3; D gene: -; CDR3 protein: CASSSPPRTTAGQETQYF; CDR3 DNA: TGTGCCAGCAGTTCGCCACCCCGGACTACCGCGGGGCAAGAGACCCAGTACTTC
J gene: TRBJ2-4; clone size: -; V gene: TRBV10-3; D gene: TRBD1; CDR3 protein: CAISESGRGNIQYF; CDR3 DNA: TGTGCCATCAGTGAGTCCGGCAGGGGGAACATTCAGTACTTC
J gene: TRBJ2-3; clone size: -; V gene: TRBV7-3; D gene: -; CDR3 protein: CASSSPLGGSTDTQYF; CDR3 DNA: TGTGCCAGCAGTTCCCCTCTAGGGGGGAGCACAGATACGCAGTATTTT
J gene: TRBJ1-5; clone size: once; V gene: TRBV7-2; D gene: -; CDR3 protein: CASSSDGINQPQHF; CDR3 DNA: TGTGCCAGCAGCTCGGACGGCATCAATCAGCCCCAGCATTTT
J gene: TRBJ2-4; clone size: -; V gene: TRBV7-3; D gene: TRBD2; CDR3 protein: CASSLQGSAGEAKNIQYF; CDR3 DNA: TGTGCCAGCAGCTTACAAGGTTCCGCGGGGGAAGCCAAAAACATTCAGTACTTC
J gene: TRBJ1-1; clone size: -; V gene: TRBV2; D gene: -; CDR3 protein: CASRLQVEAFF; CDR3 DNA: TGTGCCAGCCGCCTACAGGTTGAAGCTTTCTTT
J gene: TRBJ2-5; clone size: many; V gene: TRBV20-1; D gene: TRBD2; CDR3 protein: CSARAVQTSGFQETQYF; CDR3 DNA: TGCAGTGCTAGAGCAGTACAGACTAGCGGGTTCCAAGAGACCCAGTACTTC
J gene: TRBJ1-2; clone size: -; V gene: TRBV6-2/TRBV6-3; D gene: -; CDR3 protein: CASSYGAEIGYTF; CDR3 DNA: TGTGCCAGCAGTTATGGGGCAGAGATTGGCTACACCTTC
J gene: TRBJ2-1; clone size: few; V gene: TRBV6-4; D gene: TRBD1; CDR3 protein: CASSDLGQGRGSEQFF; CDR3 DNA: TGTGCCAGCAGTGACCTGGGACAGGGTAGGGGTAGTGAGCAGTTCTTC
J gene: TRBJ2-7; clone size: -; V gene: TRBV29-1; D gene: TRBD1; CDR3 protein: CSVEWTGAKYEQYF; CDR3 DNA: TGCAGCGTTGAGTGGACAGGGGCTAAATACGAGCAGTACTTC
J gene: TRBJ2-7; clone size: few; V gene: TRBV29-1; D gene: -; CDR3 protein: CSVGRGIYEQYF; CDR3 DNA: TGCAGCGTGGGGAGGGGGATCTACGAGCAGTACTTC
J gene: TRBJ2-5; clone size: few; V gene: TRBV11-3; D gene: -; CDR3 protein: CASSLVPGPGGTQYF; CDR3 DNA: TGTGCCAGCAGCTTAGTCCCGGGGCCCGGCGGGACCCAGTACTTC
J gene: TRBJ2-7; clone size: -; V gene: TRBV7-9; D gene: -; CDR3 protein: CASSVELSYEQYF; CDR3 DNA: TGTGCCAGCAGCGTGGAGTTGTCCTACGAGCAGTACTTC
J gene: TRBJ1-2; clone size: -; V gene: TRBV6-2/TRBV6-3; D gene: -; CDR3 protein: CASRKGRLDYGCTF; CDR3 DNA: TGTGCCAGCAGAAAGGGGCGACTCGACTATGGCTGCACCTTC
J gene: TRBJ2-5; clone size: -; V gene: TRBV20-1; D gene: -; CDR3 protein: CSARYRVSQETQYF; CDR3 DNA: TGCAGTGCTAGGTACAGGGTTTCACAAGAGACCCAGTACTTC
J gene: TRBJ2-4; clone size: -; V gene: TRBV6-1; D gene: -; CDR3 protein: CASSDREAGKNIQYF; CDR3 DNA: TGTGCCAGCAGTGACAGGGAGGCTGGAAAAAACATTCAGTACTTC
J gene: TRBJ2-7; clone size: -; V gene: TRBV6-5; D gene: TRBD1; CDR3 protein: CASSFAKPGQGGSYEQYF; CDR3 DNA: TGTGCCAGCAGTTTCGCCAAACCGGGACAGGGGGGCTCCTACGAGCAGTACTTC
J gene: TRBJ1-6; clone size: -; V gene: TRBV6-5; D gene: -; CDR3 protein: CASSYGQRRNSPLHF; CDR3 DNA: TGTGCCAGCAGTTACGGGCAGCGACGTAATTCACCCCTCCACTTT
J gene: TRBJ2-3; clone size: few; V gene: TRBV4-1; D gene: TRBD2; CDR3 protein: CASSQSDWTSVADTQYF; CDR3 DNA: TGCGCCAGCAGCCAATCTGATTGGACTAGCGTGGCAGATACGCAGTATTTT
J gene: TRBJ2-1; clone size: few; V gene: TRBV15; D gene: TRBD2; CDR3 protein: CATSGPTSGYNEQFF; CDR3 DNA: TGTGCCACCAGCGGGCCGACTAGCGGGTACAATGAGCAGTTCTTC
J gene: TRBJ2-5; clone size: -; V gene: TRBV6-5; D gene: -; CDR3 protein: CASSLLYLAEETQYF; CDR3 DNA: TGTGCCAGCAGTCTCCTTTATTTGGCAGAAGAGACCCAGTACTTC
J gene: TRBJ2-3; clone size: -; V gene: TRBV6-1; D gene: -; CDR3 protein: CASKVGTAGAPLSTDTQYF; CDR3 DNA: TGTGCCAGCAAAGTCGGGACCGCGGGCGCCCCACTTAGCACAGATACGCAGTATTTT
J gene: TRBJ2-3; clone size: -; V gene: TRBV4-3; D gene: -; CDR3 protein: CASSPGRPGVVSTDTQYF; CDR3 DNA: TGCGCCAGCAGCCCGGGTAGACCGGGGGTAGTAAGCACAGATACGCAGTATTTT
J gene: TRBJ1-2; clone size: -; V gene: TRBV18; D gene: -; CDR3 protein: CASSMGATYGYTF; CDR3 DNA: TGTGCCAGCTCTATGGGGGCAACTTATGGCTACACCTTC
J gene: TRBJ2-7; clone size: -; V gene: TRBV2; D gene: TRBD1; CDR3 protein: CASLTDRGSYEQYF; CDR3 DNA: TGTGCCAGCCTGACGGACAGGGGTTCCTACGAGCAGTACTTC
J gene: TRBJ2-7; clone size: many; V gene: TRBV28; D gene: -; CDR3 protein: CASSHEQYF; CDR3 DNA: TGTGCCAGCAGTCACGAGCAGTACTTC
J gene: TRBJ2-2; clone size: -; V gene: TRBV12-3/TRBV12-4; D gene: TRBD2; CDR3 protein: CASSYGRVENTGELFF; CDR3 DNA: TGTGCCAGCAGTTACGGGAGGGTAGAAAACACCGGGGAGCTGTTTTTT
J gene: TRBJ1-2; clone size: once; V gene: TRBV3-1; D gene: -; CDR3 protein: CASSQVPGGGTGYTF; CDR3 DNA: TGTGCCAGCAGCCAAGTCCCTGGGGGGGGCACTGGCTACACCTTC
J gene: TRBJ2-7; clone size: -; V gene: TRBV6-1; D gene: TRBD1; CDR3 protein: CASNDRTGFYYEQYF; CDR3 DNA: TGTGCCAGCAACGACCGGACAGGATTTTACTACGAGCAGTACTTC
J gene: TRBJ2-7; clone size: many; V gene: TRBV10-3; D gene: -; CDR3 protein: CAISESYYEQYF; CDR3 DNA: TGTGCCATCAGTGAGTCTTACTACGAGCAGTACTTC
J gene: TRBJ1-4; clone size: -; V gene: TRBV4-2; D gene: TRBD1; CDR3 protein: CASSQAGTDLNEKLFF; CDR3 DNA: TGTGCCAGCAGCCAGGCCGGGACAGACCTTAATGAAAAACTGTTTTTT
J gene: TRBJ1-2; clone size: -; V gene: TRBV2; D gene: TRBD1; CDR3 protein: CASSGRGQGIGGYTF; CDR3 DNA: TGTGCCAGCAGCGGGCGAGGACAGGGGATCGGCGGCTACACCTTC
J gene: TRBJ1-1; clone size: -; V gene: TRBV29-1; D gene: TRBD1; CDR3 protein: CSSGGQRNTEAFF; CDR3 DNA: TGCAGCTCGGGGGGACAGAGGAACACTGAAGCTTTCTTT
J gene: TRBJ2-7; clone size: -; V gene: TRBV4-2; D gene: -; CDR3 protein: CTSSQDWGTYEQYF; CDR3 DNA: TGTACCAGCAGCCAGGATTGGGGGACTTACGAGCAGTACTTC
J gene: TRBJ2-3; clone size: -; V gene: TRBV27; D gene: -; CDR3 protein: CASSPGVGDTQYF; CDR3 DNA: TGTGCCAGCAGCCCAGGGGTCGGCGATACGCAGTATTTT
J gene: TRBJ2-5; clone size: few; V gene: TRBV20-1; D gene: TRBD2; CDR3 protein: CSARLLGTSGGSQTQYF; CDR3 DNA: TGCAGTGCTAGACTTCTAGGGACTAGCGGGGGCTCACAGACCCAGTACTTC
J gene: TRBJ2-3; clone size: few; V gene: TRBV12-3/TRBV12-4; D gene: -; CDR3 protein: CASSPGLLQDTQYF; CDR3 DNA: TGTGCCAGCAGTCCCGGACTCCTACAAGATACGCAGTATTTT
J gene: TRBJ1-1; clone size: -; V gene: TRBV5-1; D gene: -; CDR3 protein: CASSPRVTNTEAFF; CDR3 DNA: TGCGCCAGCAGCCCCAGGGTTACGAACACTGAAGCTTTCTTT
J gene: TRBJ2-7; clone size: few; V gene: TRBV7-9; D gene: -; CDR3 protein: CASSLVSQYEQYF; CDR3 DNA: TGTGCCAGCAGCTTAGTGTCCCAGTACGAGCAGTACTTC